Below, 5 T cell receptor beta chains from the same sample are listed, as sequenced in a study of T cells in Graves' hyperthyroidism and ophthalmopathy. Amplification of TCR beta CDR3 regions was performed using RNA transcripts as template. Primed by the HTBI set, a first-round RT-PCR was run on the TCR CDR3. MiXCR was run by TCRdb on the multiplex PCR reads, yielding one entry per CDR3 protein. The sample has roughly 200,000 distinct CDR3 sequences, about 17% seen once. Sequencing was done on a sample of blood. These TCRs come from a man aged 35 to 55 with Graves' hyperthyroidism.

CDR3: CASSIGFLMGINQPQHF. CDR3 DNA: TGTGCCAGTAGTATAGGTTTCCTTATGGGAATCAATCAGCCCCAGCATTTT. The V gene is TRBV19, the J gene TRBJ1-5; D unresolved. V gave up 1 base and J gave up 3 bases, with 16 bases separating them. CDR1 LNHDA and CDR2 SQIVND come from the germline V gene (reference sequence). The CDR3 contains 17 residues.

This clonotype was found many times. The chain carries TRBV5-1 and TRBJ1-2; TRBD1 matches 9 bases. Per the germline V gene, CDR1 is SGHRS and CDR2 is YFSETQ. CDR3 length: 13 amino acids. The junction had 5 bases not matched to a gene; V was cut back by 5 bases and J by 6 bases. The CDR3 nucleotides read TGCGCCAGCAGTCGGGACAGGGAAGATGGCTACACCTTC. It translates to CASSRDREDGYTF.

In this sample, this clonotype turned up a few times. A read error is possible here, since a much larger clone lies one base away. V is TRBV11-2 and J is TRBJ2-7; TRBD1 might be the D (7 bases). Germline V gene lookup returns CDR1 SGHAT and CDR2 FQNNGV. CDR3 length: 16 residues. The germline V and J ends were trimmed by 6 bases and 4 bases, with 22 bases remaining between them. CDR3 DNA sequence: TGTGCCAGCAGTTTACCCGGAGGGGGCGGATTTTACGAGCAGTACTTC. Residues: CASSLPGGGGFYEQYF. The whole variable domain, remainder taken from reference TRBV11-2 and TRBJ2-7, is EAGVAQSPRYKIIEKRQSVAFWCNPISGHATLYWYQQILGQGPKLLIQFQNNGVVDDSQLPKDRFSAERLKGVDSTLKIQPAKLEDSAVYLCASSLPGGGGFYEQYFGPGTRLTVT.

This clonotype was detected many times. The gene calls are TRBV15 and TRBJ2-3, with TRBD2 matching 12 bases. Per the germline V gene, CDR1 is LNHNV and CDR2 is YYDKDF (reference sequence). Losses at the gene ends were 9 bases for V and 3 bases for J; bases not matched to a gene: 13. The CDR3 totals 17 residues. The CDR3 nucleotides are TGTGCCACAAGCCGCGCTAGCGGGGGGGCCAGGACAGATACGCAGTATTTT. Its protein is CATSRASGGARTDTQYF.

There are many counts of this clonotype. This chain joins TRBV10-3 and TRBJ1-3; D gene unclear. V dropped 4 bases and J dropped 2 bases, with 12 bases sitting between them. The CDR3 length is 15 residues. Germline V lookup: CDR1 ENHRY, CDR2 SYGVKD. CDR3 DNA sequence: TGTGCCATCAGTGCCGCTACGGGGACTGGAAACACCATATATTTT. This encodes CAISAATGTGNTIYF.